This T cell receptor (beta chain) was captured in a study of shared clonotypes between healthy human individuals. TCRdb keeps only in-frame clones here, not all; method: immunoSEQ multiplex PCR. The sample yields 2,500,000 or so clones, just under 95% seen once. Notes on this clone: The antigen remains undetermined.

Germline CDR1 is SGHTA and CDR2 is FQGNSA. The length of the CDR3 is 15 residues. V shed 6 bases, J shed 1 base, and the junction held 5 bases outside the gene matches. Notes on the study in general: Among non-shared clonotypes, generation probabilities were lower than among those shared by all four donors. The rarefaction results pointed to incomplete sorted-subset sequencing despite large depth.

The TCR was taken from a man aged 18 to 30 in good health. Some clones in this sample may be carry-over from other donors' samples. The chain couples TRBV7-2 to TRBJ2-7, with TRBD1 matching over 11 bases. The sequencing sample was made of naive CD4+ T cells from PBMCs. Stated subset: CD45RA+ positively selected. The CDR3 DNA reads TGTGCCAGCAGAACCGGGACAGGGGGGTCCTACGAGCAGTACTTC. This translates into CASRTGTGGSYEQYF.